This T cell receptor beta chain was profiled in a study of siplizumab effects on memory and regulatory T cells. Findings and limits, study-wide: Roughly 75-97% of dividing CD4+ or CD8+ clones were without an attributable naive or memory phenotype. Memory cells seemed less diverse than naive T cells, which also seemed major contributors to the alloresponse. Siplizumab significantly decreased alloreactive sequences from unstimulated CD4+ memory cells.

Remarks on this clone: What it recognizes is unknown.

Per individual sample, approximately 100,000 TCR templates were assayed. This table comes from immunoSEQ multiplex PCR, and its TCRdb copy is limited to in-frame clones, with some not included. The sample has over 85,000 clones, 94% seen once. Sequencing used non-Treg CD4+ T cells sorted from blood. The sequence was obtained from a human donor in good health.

The CDR3 reads CASSLAKKRGVVRAETQYF. DNA of the CDR3: TGTGCCAGCAGCTTAGCGAAGAAGCGGGGGGTGGTTAGGGCGGAGACCCAGTACTTC. The V and J genes are TRBV7-8 and TRBJ2-5, with 9 bases fitting TRBD2. Trimming took 0 bases from V and 5 from J; bases not matched to a gene: 16. The CDR3 consists of 19 residues. The germline V gene encodes CDR1 SGHVS and CDR2 FQNEAQ.